The 10 T cell receptor beta chains presented below share a single source sample, sequenced in a study of T-cell memory formation after mild COVID-19. TCRdb re-derived calls from the 5' RACE reads in MiXCR, one entry per CDR3 protein. The sample has about 55,000 distinct CDR3 sequences; more than 8% are singletons. The material sequenced was PBMCs or a T cell subset sorted from them (not recorded which). The receptors shown here come from a man aged 18 to 30 who had mild COVID-19 (a few samples of this study predate the infection). Cell type and time point are not known.

This clonotype was counted a few times. This chain links TRBV24-1 with TRBJ2-7; no definite D call. The germline CDR1 and CDR2 sequences are KGHDR and SFDVKD. The CDR3 length is 12 residues. Deletions cut 4 bases from V and 2 bases from J, with 5 bases between. As DNA, the CDR3 is TGTGCCACCAGTGAGGTTGCCTACGAGCAGTACGTC. Protein product: CATSEVAYEQYV.

This clonotype has ten or more counts. The chain links TRBV7-9 to TRBJ1-1; possible D gene TRBD1, 5 bases. CDR3 size: 13 residues. The germline V gene encodes CDR1 SEHNR and CDR2 FQNEAQ (reference sequence). The ends were cut back, 7 bases at V and 1 base at J, with 10 bases in the middle. The CDR3 DNA reads as TGTGCCAGCAATACAGGTTCGAACACTGAAGCTTTCTTT. The encoded protein is CASNTGSNTEAFF.

Here the CDR3 reads CSASGALKSTDTQYF. CDR3 in DNA: TGCAGTGCTAGCGGGGCACTAAAAAGCACAGATACGCAGTATTTT. The chain couples TRBV20-1 to TRBJ2-3; TRBD1 or TRBD2 may be the D gene (5 bases each). This CDR3 spans 15 amino acids. Germline lookup yields CDR1 DFQATT and CDR2 SNEGSKA (reference sequence). Trimming stripped 3 bases from V and 0 bases from J, with 13 bases between.

This clonotype was found a few times. V and J are TRBV5-1 and TRBJ2-3; 10 bases line up with TRBD1. There are 15 residues in the CDR3. Looked up from germline, CDR1 is SGHRS and CDR2 is YFSETQ. V shed 0 bases and J 5 bases; nucleotides not matched to a gene: 3. This CDR3 is CASSLGQGARDTQYF. The DNA for the CDR3 is TGCGCCAGCAGCTTGGGACAGGGGGCGAGAGATACGCAGTATTTT.

In its sample, this clonotype was seen a few times. V and J are TRBV7-9 and TRBJ1-6, with D possibly matching TRBD1 (5 bases). The CDR3 has 14 residues. The germline V gene has CDR1 SEHNR and CDR2 FQNEAQ (reference sequence). V was pared by 8 bases and J by 0 bases, with 8 bases between. CDR3 sequence: CASQGSSYNSPLHF. In nucleotides, the CDR3 is TGTGCCAGCCAGGGAAGCTCCTATAATTCACCCCTCCACTTT. The full variable domain, with the rest looked up from reference TRBV7-9 and TRBJ1-6, is DTGVSQNPRHKITKRGQNVTFRCDPISEHNRLYWYRQTLGQGPEFLTYFQNEAQLEKSRLLSDRFSAERPKGSFSTLEIQRTEQGDSAMYLCASQGSSYNSPLHFGNGTRLTVT.

V is TRBV7-2 and J is TRBJ1-4, with a tentative D call TRBD1 (6 bases). V was clipped by 5 bases and J by 8 bases, with 15 bases between them. Germline CDR1 is SGHTA and CDR2 is FQGNSA. There are 14 residues in the CDR3. Here the CDR3 reads CASSRWGADEKLFF. In DNA form, the CDR3 reads TGTGCCAGCAGCCGATGGGGGGCAGACGAAAAACTGTTTTTT.

This clonotype appeared many times. The chain combines TRBV7-2 with TRBJ2-5; D gene uncertain. Germline CDR1 SGHTA, CDR2 FQGNSA. The CDR3 loop spans 13 amino acids. The V end lost 5 bases, the J end lost 3 bases, and 10 bases lay between the germline ends. The CDR3 nucleotides read TGTGCCAGCAGCAACCCAGTTAAAGAGACCCAGTACTTC. Amino acids: CASSNPVKETQYF.

The sample holds a few counts of this clonotype. The chain recombines TRBV7-2 with TRBJ2-3; 9 bases fit TRBD2. Germline CDR1 SGHTA, CDR2 FQGNSA. V lost 2 bases to trimming and J lost 5 bases; unmatched junction nucleotides: 14. CDR3 length: 18 residues. CDR3 in DNA: TGTGCCAGCAGCTTAAGAGGGCCTGGCGGGGGGGGCAGAGATACGCAGTATTTT. Protein sequence: CASSLRGPGGGGRDTQYF.

The chain is built from TRBV6-5 and TRBJ2-3; D perhaps matches TRBD2 (6 bases). The CDR3 contains 17 residues. V was trimmed by 0 bases and J by 5 bases, leaving 18 bases between them. Germline CDR1 reads MNHEY; CDR2 reads SVGAGI. This chain's CDR3 is CASSYSMLDGGVDTQYF. CDR3 nucleotides: TGTGCCAGCAGTTACTCGATGCTAGACGGGGGAGTAGATACGCAGTATTTT.

This clonotype was detected a few times. The chain is built from TRBV10-3 and TRBJ1-5; D is ambiguous. CDR3 length: 12 amino acids. V was shortened by 7 bases and J by 8 bases, with 12 bases between the two germline ends. Germline CDR1 reads ENHRY; CDR2 reads SYGVKD. The CDR3 reads CAINSHGEPQHF. CDR3 sequence (DNA): TGTGCCATCAATTCTCATGGGGAGCCCCAGCATTTT.